This T cell receptor (beta chain) is from a study of blood T cells in healthy people across ages. This CDR3 has 15 amino acids. CDR1 is KGHDR and CDR2 is SFDVKD in the germline V gene. Sample-barcoded 5' priming and a J-beta primer mix drove a second PCR of roughly 6 to 12 cycles. TCRdb independently ran MiXCR on the 5' RACE reads; one entry per CDR3 protein. The table has about 780,000 distinct CDR3 sequences, less than 60% seen once. In this sample, this clonotype turned up a few times. The TCR sequence derives from an elderly man in good health. The chain uses TRBV24-1 and TRBJ2-5; 10 nucleotides match TRBD2. TRBJ2-7 explains the end of the DNA better; the J call may be wrong. The specimen sequenced was blood. CDR3 DNA sequence: TGTGCCACCAGTGATCCCAGCGGGAGGGCCCACGAGCAGTACTTC. It specifies CATSDPSGRAHEQYF.